A selection of T cell receptor beta chains follows, all from one sample in a study of memory CD4+ T cells and cytomegalovirus serostatus. The data were produced by immunoSEQ multiplex PCR, yet TCRdb's version contains in-frame clones alone and is incomplete. The sample shows about 100,000 clones, about 80% of them seen only once. Sample: memory CD4+ T cells from blood. These receptors were obtained from an adult in good health and CMV-seropositive. Both conserved end residues are part of each CDR3. D genes are given only for firm matches. Size tells how often a clone was seen (once, few, many) or the class of an expanded clone, and some rows leave it out.

cdr3_length clone_size j_call d_call v_call cdr3_nt cdr3_aa
15 NA TRBJ2-7 TRBD2 TRBV7-2 TGTGCCAGCAGCTTACGGCATAGCGGGAGCTACGAGCAGTACTTC CASSLRHSGSYEQYF
15 NA TRBJ2-3 NA TRBV9 TGTGCCAGCAGCGCCGGATCAACTGCAACAGATACGCAGTATTTT CASSAGSTATDTQYF
14 NA TRBJ1-1 NA TRBV5-4 TGTGCCAGCAGCCTATGGGGGGGGAACACTGAAGCTTTCTTT CASSLWGGNTEAFF
15 NA TRBJ1-2 NA TRBV27 TGTGCCAGCCGGGTGGGGGGGACGAAGGGCCATGGCTACACCTTC CASRVGGTKGHGYTF
15 NA TRBJ2-5 NA TRBV4-1 TGCGCCAGCAGCCAAGGGAGGGTTGTACAAGAGACCCAGTACTTC CASSQGRVVQETQYF
14 few TRBJ1-1 NA TRBV4-1 TGCGCCAGCAGCCAAGAGATGACCTACACTGAAGCTTTCTTT CASSQEMTYTEAFF
16 once TRBJ2-7 NA TRBV28 TGTGCCAGCAGTTCCATAGGGAGCATGTCCTCCTACGAGCAGTACTTC CASSSIGSMSSYEQYF
14 NA TRBJ1-5 TRBD1 TRBV7-2 TGTGCCAGCAGCCCCACAGGGGGCGAACAGCCCCAGCATTTT CASSPTGGEQPQHF
14 NA TRBJ1-1 TRBD1 TRBV25-1 TGTGCCAGCAGGGTCACAGGGGCGAACACTGAAGCTTTCTTT CASRVTGANTEAFF
12 few TRBJ2-5 NA TRBV4-2 TGTGCCAGCAGCCAAGATCAAGAGACCCAGTACTTC CASSQDQETQYF
14 NA TRBJ2-1 TRBD2 TRBV5-4 TGTGCCAGCACCCCGGGGGGGGGATACAATGAGCAGTTCTTC CASTPGGGYNEQFF
14 NA TRBJ2-1 NA TRBV11-2 TGTGCCAGCAGCCGGAACCGGGAGCACAATGAGCAGTTCTTC CASSRNREHNEQFF
14 NA TRBJ2-5 TRBD2 TRBV28 TGTGCCAGCAGCGGGACTAGCGGGAGTGAGACCCAGTACTTC CASSGTSGSETQYF
14 few TRBJ1-2 TRBD1 TRBV30 TGTGCCTGGAACCGCGACAGGGCTAACTATGGCTACACCTTC CAWNRDRANYGYTF
10 NA TRBJ1-4 NA TRBV6-5 TGTGCCAGCGGGGGTGAAAAACTGTTTTTT CASGGEKLFF
15 NA TRBJ1-2 NA TRBV2 TGTGCCGACCTCCACCGGCCGGGACCCAACTATGGCTACACCTTC CADLHRPGPNYGYTF
16 NA TRBJ2-3 TRBD2 TRBV28 TGTGCCAGCAGTACAGGGACTAGCGCGTCCACAGATACGCAGTATTTT CASSTGTSASTDTQYF